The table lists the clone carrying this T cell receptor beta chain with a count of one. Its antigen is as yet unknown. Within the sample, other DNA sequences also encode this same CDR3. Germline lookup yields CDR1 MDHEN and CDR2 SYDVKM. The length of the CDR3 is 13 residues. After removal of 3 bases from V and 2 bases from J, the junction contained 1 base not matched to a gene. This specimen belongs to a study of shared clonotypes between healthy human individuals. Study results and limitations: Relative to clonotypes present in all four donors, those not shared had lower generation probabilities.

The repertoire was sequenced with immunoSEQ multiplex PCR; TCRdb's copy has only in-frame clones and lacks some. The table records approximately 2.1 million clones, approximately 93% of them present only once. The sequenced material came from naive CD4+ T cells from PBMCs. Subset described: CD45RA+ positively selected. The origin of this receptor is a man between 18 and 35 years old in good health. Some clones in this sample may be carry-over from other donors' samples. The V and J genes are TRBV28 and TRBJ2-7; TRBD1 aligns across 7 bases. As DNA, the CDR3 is TGTGCCAGCAGTTTGACAGGGCCCTACGAGCAGTACTTC. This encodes CASSLTGPYEQYF. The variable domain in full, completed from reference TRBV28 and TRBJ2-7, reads DVKVTQSSRYLVKRTGEKVFLECVQDMDHENMFWYRQDPGLGLRLIYFSYDVKMKEKGDIPEGYSVSREKKERFSLILESASTNQTSMYLCASSLTGPYEQYFGPGTRLTVT.